This T cell receptor beta chain appears in the sequencing data of a study of T cell responses to AZD1222 COVID-19 vaccine. The method was immunoSEQ multiplex PCR; TCRdb's version includes in-frame clones alone and lacks a portion of them. The sample gives fewer than 150,000 clones, roughly 88% of which show up once; approximately 1.6% is in the top ten. CDR1 is MDHEN, CDR2 SYDVKM, per germline. The V gene lost 0 bases and the J gene lost 5 bases, with 13 bases spanning the gap. The length of the CDR3 is 16 residues. The TCR originated in an adult who received the AZD1222 COVID-19 vaccine. Sequenced here: peripheral blood, sampled 28 days after the second AZD1222 dose. This rearrangement joins TRBV28 to TRBJ2-2, with a tentative D call TRBD1 (6 bases). CDR3 protein: CASSLWATGYTGELFF. CDR3 nucleotides: TGTGCCAGCAGTTTATGGGCGACAGGATATACCGGGGAGCTGTTTTTT.